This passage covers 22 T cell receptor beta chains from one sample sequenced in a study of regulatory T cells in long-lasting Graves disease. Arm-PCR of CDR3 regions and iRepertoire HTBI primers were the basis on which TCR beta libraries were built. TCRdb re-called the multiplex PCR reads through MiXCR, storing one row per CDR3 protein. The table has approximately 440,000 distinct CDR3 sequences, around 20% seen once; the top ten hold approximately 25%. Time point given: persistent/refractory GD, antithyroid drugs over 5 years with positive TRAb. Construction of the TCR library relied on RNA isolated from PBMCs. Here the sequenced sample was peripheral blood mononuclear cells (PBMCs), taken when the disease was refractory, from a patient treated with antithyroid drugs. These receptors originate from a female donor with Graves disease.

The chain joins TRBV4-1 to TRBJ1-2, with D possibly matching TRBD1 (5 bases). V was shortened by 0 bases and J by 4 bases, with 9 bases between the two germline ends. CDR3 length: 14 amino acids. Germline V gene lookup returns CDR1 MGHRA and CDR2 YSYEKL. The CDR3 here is CASSQEGRAYGYTF. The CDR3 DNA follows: TGCGCCAGCAGCCAAGAAGGCAGGGCCTATGGCTACACCTTC.

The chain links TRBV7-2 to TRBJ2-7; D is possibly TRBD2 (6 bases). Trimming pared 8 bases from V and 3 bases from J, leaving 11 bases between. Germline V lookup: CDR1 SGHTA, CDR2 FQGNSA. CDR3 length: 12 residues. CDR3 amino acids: CASSSAGYEQYF. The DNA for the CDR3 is TGTGCCAGCTCTAGCGCCGGCTACGAGCAGTACTTC.

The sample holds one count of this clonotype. DNA for the CDR3: TGTGCCAGCAGAGACAGGAGGAATAACTATGGCTACACCTTC. Translated, it gives CASRDRRNNYGYTF. The chain employs TRBV4-2 and TRBJ1-2; D is perhaps TRBD1 (6 bases). The germline gives CDR1 LGHNA, CDR2 YNFKEQ. Trimming left V 6 bases short and J 1 base short, with 12 bases between. This CDR3 is built from 14 residues.

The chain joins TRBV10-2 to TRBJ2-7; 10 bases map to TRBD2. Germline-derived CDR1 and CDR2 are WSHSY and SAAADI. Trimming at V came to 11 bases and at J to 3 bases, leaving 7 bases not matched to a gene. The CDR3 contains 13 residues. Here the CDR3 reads CAGASGRGYEQYF. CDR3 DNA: TGCGCCGGGGCTAGCGGGAGAGGCTACGAGCAGTACTTC.

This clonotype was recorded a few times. CDR3 sequence (DNA): TGTGCCAGCAGCGTAGCTATTGACGGACTACACGACGAGCAGTACTTC. Translating gives CASSVAIDGLHDEQYF. The chain employs TRBV9 and TRBJ2-7, with D perhaps TRBD2 (6 bases). Trimming shortened V by 0 bases and J by 5 bases, and 18 bases separated the two germline ends. The V gene's germline CDR1 is SGDLS and CDR2 YYNGEE. There are 16 residues in the CDR3.

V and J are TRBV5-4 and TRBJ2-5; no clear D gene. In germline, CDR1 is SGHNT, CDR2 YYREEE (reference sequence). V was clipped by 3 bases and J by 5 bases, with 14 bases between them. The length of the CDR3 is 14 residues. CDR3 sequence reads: CASSSSVGVETQYF. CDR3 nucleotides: TGTGCCAGCAGCTCGTCCGTTGGCGTCGAGACCCAGTACTTC.

CDR3 protein: CASRQRIPGELFF. CDR3 nucleotides: TGTGCCAGCAGGCAACGGATCCCCGGGGAGCTGTTTTTT. The chain carries TRBV6-1 and TRBJ2-2, with D hard to call. CDR3 length equals 13 residues. Trimming removed 6 bases at V and 6 bases at J, with 11 bases between. Germline CDR1 and CDR2: MNHNS and SASEGT.

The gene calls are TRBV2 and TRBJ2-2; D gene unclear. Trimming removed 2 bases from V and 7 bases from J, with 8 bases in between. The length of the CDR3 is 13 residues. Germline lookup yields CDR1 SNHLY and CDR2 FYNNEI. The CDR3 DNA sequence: TGTGCCAGCAGTGAACAGCCCAACGGGGAGCTGTTTTTT. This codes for CASSEQPNGELFF.

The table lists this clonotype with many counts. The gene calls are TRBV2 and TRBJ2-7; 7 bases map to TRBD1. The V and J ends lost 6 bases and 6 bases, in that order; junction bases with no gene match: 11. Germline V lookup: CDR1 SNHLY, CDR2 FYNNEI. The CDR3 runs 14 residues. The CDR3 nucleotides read TGTGCCAGCAGCCAACAGGGGCCGACCCCCGAGCAGTACTTC. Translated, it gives CASSQQGPTPEQYF.

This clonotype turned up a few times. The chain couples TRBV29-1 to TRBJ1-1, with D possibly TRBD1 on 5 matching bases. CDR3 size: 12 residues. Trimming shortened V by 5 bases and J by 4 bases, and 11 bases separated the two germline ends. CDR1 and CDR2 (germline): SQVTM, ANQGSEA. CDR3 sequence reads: CSVTGASTEAFF. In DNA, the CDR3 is TGCAGCGTTACCGGGGCAAGCACTGAAGCTTTCTTT. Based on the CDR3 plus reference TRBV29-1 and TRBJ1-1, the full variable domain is SAVISQKPSRDICQRGTSLTIQCQVDSQVTMMFWYRQQPGQSLTLIATANQGSEATYESGFVIDKFPISRPNLTFSTLTVSNMSPEDSSIYLCSVTGASTEAFFGQGTRLTVV.

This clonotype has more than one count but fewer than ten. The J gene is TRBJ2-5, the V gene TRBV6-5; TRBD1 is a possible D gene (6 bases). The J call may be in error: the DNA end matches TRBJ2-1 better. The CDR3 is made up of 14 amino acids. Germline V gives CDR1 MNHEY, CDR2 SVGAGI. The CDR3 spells CASSYGQILDEQFF. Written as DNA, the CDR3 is TGTGCCAGCAGTTACGGACAGATCCTTGATGAGCAGTTCTTC.

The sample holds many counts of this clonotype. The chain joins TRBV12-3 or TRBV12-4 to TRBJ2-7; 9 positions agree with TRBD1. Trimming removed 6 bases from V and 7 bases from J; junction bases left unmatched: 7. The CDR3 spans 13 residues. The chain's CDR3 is CASRTGTGWEQYF. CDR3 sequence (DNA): TGTGCCAGCAGAACAGGGACAGGGTGGGAGCAGTACTTC.

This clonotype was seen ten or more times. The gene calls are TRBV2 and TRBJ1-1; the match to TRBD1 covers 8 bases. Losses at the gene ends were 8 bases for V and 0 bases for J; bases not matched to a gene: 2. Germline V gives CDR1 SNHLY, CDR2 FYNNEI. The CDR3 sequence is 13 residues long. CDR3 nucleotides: TGTGCCAGCGGACAGGGCGTGAACACTGAAGCTTTCTTT. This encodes CASGQGVNTEAFF.

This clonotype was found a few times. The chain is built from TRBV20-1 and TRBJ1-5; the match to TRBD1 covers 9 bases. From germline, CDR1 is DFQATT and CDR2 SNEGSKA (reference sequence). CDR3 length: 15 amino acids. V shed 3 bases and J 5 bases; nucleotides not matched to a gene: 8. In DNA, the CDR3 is TGCAGTGCTAGGGAACCGGGACAGGGCCATCAGCCCCAGCATTTT. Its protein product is CSAREPGQGHQPQHF.

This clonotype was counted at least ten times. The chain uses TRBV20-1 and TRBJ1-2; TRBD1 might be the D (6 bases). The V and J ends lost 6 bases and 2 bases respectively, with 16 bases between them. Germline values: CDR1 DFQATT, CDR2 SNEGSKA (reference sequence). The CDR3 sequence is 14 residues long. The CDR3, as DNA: TGCAGTGCCGCCCTGGGGGGGGCCAACTATGGCTACACCTTC. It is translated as CSAALGGANYGYTF.

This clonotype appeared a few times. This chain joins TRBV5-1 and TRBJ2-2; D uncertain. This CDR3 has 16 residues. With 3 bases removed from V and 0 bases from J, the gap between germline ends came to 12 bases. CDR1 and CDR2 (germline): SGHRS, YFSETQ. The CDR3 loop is CASSSNPPPNTGELFF. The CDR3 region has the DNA TGCGCCAGCAGCTCCAATCCTCCACCGAACACCGGGGAGCTGTTTTTT.

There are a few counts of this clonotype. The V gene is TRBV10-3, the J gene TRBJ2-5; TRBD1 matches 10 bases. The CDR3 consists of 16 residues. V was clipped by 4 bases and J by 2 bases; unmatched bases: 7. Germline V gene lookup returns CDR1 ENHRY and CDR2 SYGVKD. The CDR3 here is CAISGTGGSQQETQYF. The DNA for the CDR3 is TGTGCCATCAGTGGGACAGGGGGAAGCCAACAAGAGACCCAGTACTTC.

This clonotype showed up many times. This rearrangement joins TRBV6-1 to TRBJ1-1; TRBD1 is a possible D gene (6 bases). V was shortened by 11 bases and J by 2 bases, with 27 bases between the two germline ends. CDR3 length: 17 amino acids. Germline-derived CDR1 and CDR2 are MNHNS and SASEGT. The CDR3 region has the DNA TGTGCCGGCGGGGGGCGCGGAGTTATGAGGGCCAACACTGAAGCTTTCTTT. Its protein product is CAGGGRGVMRANTEAFF.

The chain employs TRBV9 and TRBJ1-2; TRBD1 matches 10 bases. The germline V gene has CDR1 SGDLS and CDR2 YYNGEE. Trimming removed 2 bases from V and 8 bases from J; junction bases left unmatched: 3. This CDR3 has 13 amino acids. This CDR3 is CASSVGQGIGYTF. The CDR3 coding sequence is TGTGCCAGCAGCGTGGGACAGGGGATCGGCTACACCTTC. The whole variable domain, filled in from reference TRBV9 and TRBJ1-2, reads DSGVTQTPKHLITATGQRVTLRCSPRSGDLSVYWYQQSLDQGLQFLIQYYNGEERAKGNILERFSAQQFPDLHSELNLSSLELGDSALYFCASSVGQGIGYTFGSGTRLTVV.

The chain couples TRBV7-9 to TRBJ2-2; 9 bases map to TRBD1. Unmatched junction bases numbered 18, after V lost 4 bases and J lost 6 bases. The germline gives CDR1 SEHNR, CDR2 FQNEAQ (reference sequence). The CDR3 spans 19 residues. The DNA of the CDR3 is TGTGCCAGCAGCTCGATTTACCGGTACGGGACAGGGACTCCCGGGGAGCTGTTTTTT. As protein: CASSSIYRYGTGTPGELFF.

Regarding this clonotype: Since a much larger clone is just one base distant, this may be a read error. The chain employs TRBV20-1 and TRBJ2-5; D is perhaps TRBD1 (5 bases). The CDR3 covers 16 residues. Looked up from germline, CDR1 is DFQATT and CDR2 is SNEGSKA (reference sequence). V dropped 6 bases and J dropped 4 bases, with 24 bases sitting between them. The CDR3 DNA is TGCAGTGCAAAGCGTACAACCAGGCCAAGGGGAGAGACCCAGTACTTC. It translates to CSAKRTTRPRGETQYF.

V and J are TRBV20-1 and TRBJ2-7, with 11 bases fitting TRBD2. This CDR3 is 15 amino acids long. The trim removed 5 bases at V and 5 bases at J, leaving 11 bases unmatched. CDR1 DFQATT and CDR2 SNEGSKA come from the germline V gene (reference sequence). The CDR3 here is CSALRISGRANEQYF. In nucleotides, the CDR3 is TGCAGTGCTCTCAGAATTAGCGGGAGGGCCAACGAGCAGTACTTC.